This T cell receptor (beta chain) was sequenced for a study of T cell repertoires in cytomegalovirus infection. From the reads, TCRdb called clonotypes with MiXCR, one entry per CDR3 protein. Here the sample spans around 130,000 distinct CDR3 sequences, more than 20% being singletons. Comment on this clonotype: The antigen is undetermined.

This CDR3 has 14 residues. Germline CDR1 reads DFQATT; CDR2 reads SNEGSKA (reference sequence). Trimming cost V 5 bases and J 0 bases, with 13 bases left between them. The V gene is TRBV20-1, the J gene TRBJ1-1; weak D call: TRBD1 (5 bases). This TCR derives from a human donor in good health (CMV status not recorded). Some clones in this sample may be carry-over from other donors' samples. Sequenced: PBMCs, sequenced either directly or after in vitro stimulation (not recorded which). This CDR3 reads CSALMGRMNTEAFF. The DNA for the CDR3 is TGCAGTGCTCTAATGGGACGGATGAACACTGAAGCTTTCTTT.